This T cell receptor (beta chain) was captured in a study of T-cell memory formation after mild COVID-19. Overall study context: Largely, the TCR clusters proved donor specific.

Researchers used 5'RACE with constant-segment primers to make TCR alpha and TCR beta cDNA libraries that carry sample barcodes and UMIs. TCRdb analysed the 5' RACE reads with MiXCR anew, one entry per CDR3 protein. Of some 280,000 distinct CDR3 sequences in the sample, roughly 15% were seen once. Trimming removed 5 bases from V and 6 bases from J; junction bases left unmatched: 3. From germline, CDR1 is SGHTA and CDR2 FQGNSA. The CDR3 has 13 amino acids. The sequence was obtained from a young man who had mild COVID-19 (a few samples of this study predate the infection). Cell type and time point are not known. This sequence joins TRBV7-2 and TRBJ2-2; the match to TRBD2 covers 7 bases. The specimen was PBMCs or a T cell subset sorted from them (not recorded which). The CDR3 nucleotides are TGTGCCAGCAGCCCTACTAGCGCCGGGGAGCTGTTTTTT. The encoded protein is CASSPTSAGELFF.